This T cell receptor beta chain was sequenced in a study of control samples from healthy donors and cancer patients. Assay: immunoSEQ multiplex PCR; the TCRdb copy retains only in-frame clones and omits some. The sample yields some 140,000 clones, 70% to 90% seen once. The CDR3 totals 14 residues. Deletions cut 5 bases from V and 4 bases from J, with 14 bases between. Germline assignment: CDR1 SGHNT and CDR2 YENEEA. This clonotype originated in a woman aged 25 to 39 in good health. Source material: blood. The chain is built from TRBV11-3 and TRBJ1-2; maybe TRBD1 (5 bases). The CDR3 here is CASSPRDGRYGYTF. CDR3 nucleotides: TGTGCCAGCAGCCCGCGGGACGGCCGCTATGGCTACACCTTC.